These 4 T cell receptor beta chains share one sample of origin, sequenced in a study of T cell responses to AZD1222 COVID-19 vaccine. Clones were read by immunoSEQ multiplex PCR, and TCRdb kept only the in-frame ones, dropping some. The repertoire holds around 180,000 clones, approximately 92% seen once, with about 10% in the top ten. The starting material was peripheral blood, obtained on day 0 of AZD1222 vaccination. These receptor sequences come from an adult in good health.

This chain links TRBV6-5 with TRBJ2-2; 8 bases agree with TRBD1. The CDR3 covers 13 residues. The junction had 7 bases not matched to a gene; V was cut back by 9 bases and J by 7 bases. CDR1 is MNHEY, CDR2 SVGAGI, per germline. The CDR3 sequence is CASTGQGDGELFF. The CDR3 region has the DNA TGTGCCAGTACCGGACAGGGCGACGGGGAGCTGTTTTTT.

J is TRBJ1-2 and V is TRBV11-2; 12 nucleotides agree with TRBD1. Germline V gives CDR1 SGHAT, CDR2 FQNNGV. The CDR3 covers 19 residues. The junction had 14 bases not matched to a gene; V was cut back by 4 bases and J by 2 bases. DNA of the CDR3: TGTGCCAGCAGCTCTATTAAGAGGGACAGGGGGCTCATCAACTATGGCTACACCTTC. It translates to CASSSIKRDRGLINYGYTF.

The J gene is TRBJ1-1, the V gene TRBV7-2; no clear D. Trimming stripped 1 base from V and 0 bases from J, with 9 bases between. This CDR3 has 15 residues. Germline V gene lookup returns CDR1 SGHTA and CDR2 FQGNSA. CDR3 DNA: TGTGCCAGCAGCTTAGGTGCGGGATTGAACACTGAAGCTTTCTTT. Protein: CASSLGAGLNTEAFF.

The chain joins TRBV29-1 to TRBJ1-1; TRBD1 matches 8 bases. Looked up from germline, CDR1 is SQVTM and CDR2 is ANQGSEA. Losses at the gene ends were 7 bases for V and 7 bases for J; bases not matched to a gene: 8. The CDR3 sequence is 12 residues long. The CDR3 nucleotides read TGCAGCGGTAGTCAGGGGGCATTTGAAGCTTTCTTT. This translates into CSGSQGAFEAFF.